This T cell receptor (beta chain) was found in a study of blood T cell repertoires in COVID-19. About the research overall: Samples came from the United States, Italy and Spain, spanning acute and convalescent COVID-19.

The germline CDR1 and CDR2 sequences are SGHRS and YFSETQ. The CDR3 consists of 15 residues. Deletions cut 4 bases from V and 1 base from J, with 14 bases between. Produced via immunoSEQ multiplex PCR; TCRdb's table is partial and in-frame only. The top ten hold roughly 18% of the sample, which has roughly 38,000 clones, roughly 86% seen once. The clonotype was recovered from a man aged 45-65 years in a cohort sampled during active COVID-19. The sequenced material came from peripheral blood. V gene TRBV5-1 combines with J gene TRBJ1-1, with TRBD1 as a possible D gene (6 bases). The CDR3 here is CASSSRGAANTEAFF. CDR3 DNA sequence: TGCGCCAGCAGCAGCCGGGGGGCGGCGAACACTGAAGCTTTCTTT.